The clone carrying this T cell receptor beta chain has only a few counts. Its target is unknown. Germline assignment: CDR1 LNHDA and CDR2 SQIVND (reference sequence). This CDR3 region has 13 residues. Trimming pared 3 bases from V and 1 base from J, leaving 7 bases between. The method was immunoSEQ multiplex PCR; TCRdb's version includes in-frame clones alone and lacks a portion of them. Of some 69,000 clones in the sample, 85% to 95% were seen once. The entry originates in a study of cytomegalovirus exposure and HLA in healthy donors. Findings and caveats of the study: Specific recognition of CMV antigens was confirmed in vitro for a few chains (all CMV-associated).

Sequencing was carried out using PBMCs. The TCR originated in a man between 18 and 29 years old in good health and CMV-seropositive. The chain joins TRBV19 to TRBJ2-7; D uncertain. The CDR3 protein is CASSIRQSYEQYF. As DNA, the CDR3 is TGTGCCAGTAGTATCAGGCAGTCCTACGAGCAGTACTTC.